This T cell receptor beta chain was sequenced during a study of cytomegalovirus exposure and HLA in healthy donors (dated by TCRdb to the late 2010s). With regard to the full study: An earlier analysis of roughly 500 of the donors reported 250 to 350 Gb of sequence data and some 120 million unique TCR beta sequences from about 179 million T cells. Around 320 gigabases of sequencing data and approximately 84 million unique TCR sequences were included in an early release covering about 600 HLA-typed donors. Of the 398 genotyped donors, approximately 82% fell in the genetic ancestry cluster associated with self-reported Caucasian donors. The aim of the study was to test whether cataloging public T cell receptors could identify signatures of past pathogen exposure. The T cell repertoires of some 700 subjects were profiled by immunosequencing and related to cytomegalovirus serostatus. Besides the first cohort of under 700 subjects, a separate validation cohort made up of over a hundred different subjects was used. The study combined high-throughput TCR immunosequencing, statistical association of individual TCRs with disease status, and machine learning to predict cytomegalovirus infection status. A later analysis re-analyzed previously published TCR beta repertoires from 666 donors and added high-resolution HLA genotyping to study TCR occurrence patterns. Rather than using new phenotypic data, the later analysis identified candidate immune exposures from TCR beta sequences and from how often those sequences occurred across donors. In an earlier analysis of around 540 of the donors, high-throughput TCR beta sequencing was used to judge whether each TCR beta V gene segment behaved as functional or pseudogenic. Donor age, sex, ethnicity and CMV serostatus were compiled alongside the repertoire data. A later genetic analysis used genome-wide SNP genotypes for 398 of the 666 donors, treating that subset as a discovery cohort. All discovery cohort repertoires had been generated using a single sequencing platform. HLA typing included class I and class II loci at four-digit resolution. Typing coverage differed by locus: A, B, C, DRB1 and DQB1 were typed in roughly 629-630 donors, DQA1 in approximately 520, DPA1 in 600 to 610, and DPB1 in approximately 450. Five DR-DQ haplotypes were handled as single units for association and clustering because linkage in the cohort was strong. On average, approximately 250,000 unique TCR beta nucleotide sequences were sequenced per donor among a few hundred genotyped donors of the cohort, with roughly 18% of those sequences being non-productive. Study-level results and caveats: According to the authors, the approach could potentially be generalized to other disease states and immunological phenotypes. When HLA alleles, especially DR and DQ, strongly co-occurred, TCR associations were difficult to assign to individual alleles. Because HLA typing was unavailable for some donors at each locus, only the typed subset was used in association tests. Most TCR sequences were observed very rarely across donors, whereas some public TCRs were present in many individuals. For the cohort, immune exposure information was limited to CMV serostatus. A total of some 180 TCR beta chains were listed by the study as associated with cytomegalovirus. In a later analysis, 16,951 TCR beta sequences were associated with specific HLA alleles at a false discovery rate of 0.05. In this cohort, only TCR beta chains were sequenced, and detectable features were limited by the absence of alpha or paired-chain data. A further reported finding was that TCR beta sequences accurately predicted the HLA-A and HLA-B alleles for most subjects in the first cohort. In a later analysis, HLA-associated TCR beta chains showed more clonal expansion and lower generation probabilities than non-associated chains that were equally common. Presence/absence analyses assumed roughly uniform sequencing depth across donors, an assumption that may not hold. Because counts were too low, 15 or so rarely observed V segments, including chromosome 9 orphons, were excluded from the earlier analysis of fewer than 650 of the donors. In a later genetic analysis, a missense DCLRE1C variant was associated with V-gene and J-gene trimming of TCR beta chains, and the association was replicated in an independent cohort. A later analysis found that most CMV-associated TCR beta chains appeared HLA-restricted, with HLA associations seemingly driven largely by CMV exposure. According to a later analysis, TCR association rates differed among HLA loci, with DRB1 alleles showing the most associated TCRs and HLA-C alleles showing the fewest. A cluster of highly shared sequence variants was judged likely to represent a technical artifact of the sequencing pipeline. Three of the identified cytomegalovirus-associated TCR beta chains were confirmed in vitro to be specific for cytomegalovirus antigens. A later analysis reported that several top co-occurrence clusters appeared linked to parvovirus B19, influenza, CMV and Epstein-Barr virus. In an earlier analysis of 587 of the donors, most TCR beta V segments appeared in productive rearrangements about 87% or about 30% of the time, broadly matching IMGT annotations. The classifier was reported to diagnose cytomegalovirus status with high specificity and sensitivity in both the original and validation cohorts. Linkage disequilibrium might explain the correlated functional status among segregating V segments, but an unknown experimental factor could not be excluded. Compared with the roughly 720-donor mean, donors in an Asian-associated ancestry cluster had fewer N-insertions in productive TCRs, according to a later genetic analysis.

Receptors were amplified or captured by the immunoSEQ multiplex PCR assay. For the multiplex PCR, a mixture combining 60 forward primers for TCR Vbeta segments and 13 reverse primers for TCR Jbeta segments was used. The CDR3 region of rearranged TCR beta genes was amplified from genomic DNA with a multiplex PCR assay. The amplified TCR beta libraries were sequenced on the Illumina HiSeq System as 87-base-pair reads. In the authors' own workflow: Across the 670 or so repertoires, a later analysis counted about 81 million unique TCR beta chains, roughly 11 million of which were shared by at least two donors. Raw reads were error-corrected and collapsed into unique sequences by a nearest-neighbor algorithm in which closely related sequences were merged to remove PCR and sequencing errors. To assign V, D and J gene segments, CDR3 sequences were aligned to IMGT reference sequences. For a sequence to be retained, at least a six-nucleotide match to both a V gene segment and a J gene segment was required. Rearrangements were classified as productive when the CDR3 lacked stop codons and remained in frame with V and J, and all other rearrangements were classified as non-productive. CDR3 was defined by IMGT convention, running from the second conserved V-encoded cysteine to the conserved J-encoded phenylalanine. In an earlier analysis of roughly 580 of the donors, sequences lacking an unambiguous match to a single V gene segment were excluded. In an earlier analysis of several hundred of the donors, V segments were called functional above 56.7% productive rearrangements and were called segregating when the between-donor standard deviation exceeded 5%. To diagnose cytomegalovirus status from the catalog of TCR beta chain sequences, a statistical classification framework was built. In a later analysis, V and J genes were assigned by comparing TCR nucleotide sequences against IMGT/GENE-DB human TR gene sequences. In a later analysis, CDR3 sequences and most-parsimonious VDJ recombination scenarios were assigned using the TCRdist pipeline. In a later analysis, each TCR beta chain was defined by its CDR3 amino acid sequence together with its V-gene family, and reads without a unique V-gene family were excluded. A later analysis removed roughly 590 highly shared, low-generation-probability nucleotide sequences to deal with suspected cross-contamination and a sequencing artifact. For each public chain, a later analysis derived a clonal expansion index from normalized ranks of inferred template counts within each repertoire. Generation probabilities in a later analysis came from a VDJ recombination model fitted to out-of-frame rearrangements, and those results were checked against IGoR. In a later analysis, TCR-TCR, TCR-HLA and TCR-CMV co-occurrence was scored with hypergeometric tests, and a repertoire-size bias correction was applied to TCR pairs. A later analysis estimated false discovery rates by permuting HLA or CMV assignments 20 times. In a later analysis, co-occurring TCRs were grouped using DBSCAN, with TCRdist sequence similarity added in when clustering inside HLA-allele-positive subsets. For co-occurrence clustering, repertoires with fewer than 30,000 or more than 120,000 public chains were excluded, along with roughly 5 repertoires with anomalous nucleotide sharing. The source is immuneACCESS, and TCRdb retained only in-frame sequences with V and J called. Part of the clones is not carried over; for the studies checked, unresolved V genes explain less than half of this, and the remainder is unexplained. V, J and clone size are those of that table, while D and trimming were read from the DNA. The sample yields over 150,000 clones; roughly 77% were counted once. The ten top clones hold around 7.2% of the sample.

In total, more than 500 healthy bone marrow donors made up the cohort. All cohort members were sampled while nominally healthy, although unrecorded immune exposures were likely present. The donor was CMV seropositive and was included in the group of 250 to 300 seropositive cohort members. Every donor gave a peripheral blood sample, and the peripheral blood mononuclear cells from that sample were used for TCR beta sequencing. The Qiagen DNeasy Blood Extraction Kit was used to extract genomic DNA from the blood cell samples. Notes on this clone: Its antigen is not yet known. Base qualities were left out, and no much larger clone turns up one base away.

The sequenced sample was PBMCs. The receptor was isolated from a man between 25 and 39 years old in good health and CMV-seropositive.

The CDR3 region: CSAVPPRREAGETQYF. The sequence in DNA is TGCAGCGCCGTCCCCCCTAGACGGGAGGCTGGAGAGACCCAGTACTTC. In this chain, TRBV29-1 is recombined with TRBJ2-5; 7 middle bases align to TRBD2. CDR1 SQVTM and CDR2 ANQGSEA are derived from the germline V gene. V is pruned by 7 bases and J by 4 bases, leaving 18 bases of the junction without a gene match. CDR3 length: 16 amino acids, cysteine to phenylalanine. Only CDR3 DNA is held: 48 bases, read in frame from base 1.